These T cell receptor beta chains were read from a single sample in a study of T cells in Graves' hyperthyroidism and ophthalmopathy. MiXCR, applied by TCRdb to the multiplex PCR reads, yields one record per CDR3 protein. The table has 450,000 to 650,000 distinct CDR3 sequences, over 12% seen once. The sequenced material came from blood. The origin of the receptors is a woman aged 18-29 years with Graves' ophthalmopathy. Each CDR3 is given with its conserved first and last residue.

>TRBV3-2|TRBJ2-3
CASSQEGRLSTDTQYF
>TRBV7-9|TRBJ2-1
CASSFEISSYNEQFF
>TRBV20-1|TRBJ2-5
CSVLPTLGGLQETQYF
>TRBV19|TRBJ2-5
CASSGGGGETQYF
>TRBV19|TRBJ2-7
CASSPPVLAGIGDEQYF
>TRBV6-1|TRBJ1-1
CASDTGTGGGTEAFF
>TRBV6-1|TRBJ2-3
CASSPSITDTQYF
>TRBV20-1|TRBJ2-5
CSARDLFEETQYF
>TRBV7-9|TRBJ2-7
CASSLTQDQGEQYF
>TRBV7-2|TRBJ2-5
CASSLALGGRETQYF
>TRBV27|TRBJ2-1
CASSLLVGDRGAYNEQFF
>TRBV27|TRBJ1-4
CASSPRRTSNEKLFF
>TRBV11-1|TRBJ2-5
CASSSGQGLFETQYF
>TRBV6-1|TRBJ1-4
CASSVWGKATNEKLFF